This T cell receptor (beta chain) was captured by sequencing in a study of tumor and adjacent non-tumor tissue in lung cancer. General study points: Patients with more diverse tumor TCRs had worse survival.

Three rounds of nested PCR, following a modified ARM-PCR protocol, produced the TCRbeta library. TCRdb itself ran the multiplex PCR reads through MiXCR, one entry per CDR3 protein. The repertoire consists of around 71,000 distinct CDR3 sequences, with 72% occurring once and the leading ten covering approximately 9.5%. The germline V gene has CDR1 SNHLY and CDR2 FYNNEI. V lost 4 bases and J 3 bases, leaving 7 bases between the germline ends. CDR3 length equals 13 residues. Remarks on this clonotype: Its cognate antigen is unknown.

This sample's RNA came from whole unsorted tissue. This receptor was taken from a woman aged 40 to 50 with non-small cell lung cancer. The source material was lung tumor tissue. The chain links TRBV2 to TRBJ2-1; weak D call: TRBD1 (6 bases). DNA for the CDR3: TGTGCCAGCAGTGTACAGGGCTACAATGAGCAGTTCTTC. It is translated as CASSVQGYNEQFF.